These 18 T cell receptor beta chains were sequenced from one sample in a study of yellow fever vaccine responses in identical twins (dated by TCRdb to the late 2010s). Libraries were built with RT-PCR. Instrument used: Illumina HiSeq 2500. The public reads were reprocessed in TCRdb via fastp at Q25 and MiXCR, keeping in-frame beta chains. Identical CDR3 proteins give one entry, which carries the most common genes and DNA. This sample comprises tens of thousands of distinct CDR3 sequences, 77% of them detected only once. Jointly, the top ten make up more than 4.5% of the sample. The sequencing here drew on T cells from blood (PBMCs), unsorted or a sorted subset (not recorded which), taken before or after yellow fever vaccination (not recorded which). The receptor source for this set is a young woman who received the yellow fever vaccine. Donor details come from another sample of the same person, matched by shared clones.

This chain joins TRBV6-5 and TRBJ1-3, with a weak D call TRBD1 (5 bases). V lost 4 bases to trimming and J lost 7 bases, with 14 bases between them. CDR1 is MNHEY, CDR2 SVGAGI, per germline. The CDR3 is 14 amino acids. The CDR3 region is CASSWGRVANTIYF. In DNA, the CDR3 is TGTGCCAGCAGTTGGGGCAGGGTGGCGAACACCATATATTTT.

The J gene is TRBJ2-7, the V gene TRBV27; TRBD2 aligns across 11 bases. The CDR3 has 15 amino acids. The trim removed 3 bases at V and 3 bases at J, leaving 4 bases unmatched. CDR1 and CDR2 (germline): MNHEY, SMNVEV (reference sequence). The CDR3 reads CASSFGLAGGYEQYF. The CDR3 bases are TGTGCCAGCAGTTTCGGACTAGCGGGTGGCTACGAGCAGTACTTC.

The V and J genes are TRBV10-3 and TRBJ2-7; TRBD1 agrees at 7 bases. CDR1 and CDR2 from the germline V gene are ENHRY and SYGVKD. The CDR3 is 13 amino acids. After removal of 8 bases from V and 0 bases from J, the junction contained 4 bases not matched to a gene. CDR3 sequence: CAIVGTASYEQYV. In nucleotides, the CDR3 is TGTGCCATCGTAGGGACAGCCTCCTACGAGCAGTACGTC.

The gene calls are TRBV6-5 and TRBJ1-1; TRBD1 is a possible D gene (5 bases). Between the trimmed V and J ends, which lost 0 bases and 6 bases, there was a span of 20 bases. Germline-derived CDR1 and CDR2 are MNHEY and SVGAGI. This CDR3 comprises 17 residues. This CDR3 is CASSYSWSGLSFSEAFF. The CDR3 DNA reads as TGTGCCAGCAGTTACTCGTGGTCAGGGTTAAGTTTCTCTGAAGCTTTCTTT.

The rearrangement links TRBV18 to TRBJ2-3; the D gene could be TRBD1 or TRBD2 (5 bases each). Germline V gene data show CDR1 as KGHSH and CDR2 as LQKENI. This CDR3 contains 12 residues. The V end was cut by 5 bases, the J end by 3 bases, with 6 bases between. The CDR3 sequence is CASSGGTDTQYF. CDR3 in DNA: TGTGCCAGCTCAGGGGGAACAGATACGCAGTATTTT.

This chain connects TRBV7-2 to TRBJ1-2; a weak D match, TRBD1 (5 bases). V was shortened by 5 bases and J by 5 bases, with 15 bases between the two germline ends. CDR1 is SGHTA, CDR2 FQGNSA, per germline. The CDR3 contains 14 residues. The CDR3: CASSPQGTLYGYTF. DNA for the CDR3: TGTGCCAGCAGCCCACAAGGGACCTTATATGGCTACACCTTC.

The chain carries TRBV12-3 or TRBV12-4 and TRBJ1-5; 8 nucleotides match TRBD1. This CDR3 region has 13 residues. Trimming took 5 bases from V and 6 from J; bases not matched to a gene: 3. CDR3 sequence: CASSQGARQPQHF. The CDR3 DNA sequence: TGTGCCAGCAGTCAGGGGGCTCGTCAGCCCCAGCATTTT.

The J gene is TRBJ1-1, the V gene TRBV10-3, with D uncertain. The CDR3 is 11 residues long. CDR1 is ENHRY, CDR2 SYGVKD, per germline. The CDR3 coding sequence is TGTGGGTCAGGTAATTACACTGAAGCTTTCTTT. This gives the protein CGSGNYTEAFF.

The CDR3 bases are TGTGCCAGCAGCTTAGACGGTAGTAAACGCCTTAATTCACCCCTCCACTTT. Translation gives CASSLDGSKRLNSPLHF. The chain has TRBV11-1 and TRBJ1-6; no definite D call. This CDR3 is built from 17 residues. Trimming took 1 base from V and 6 from J, leaving 16 bases between them. Per the germline V gene, CDR1 is SGHAT and CDR2 is FQDESV (reference sequence). The variable domain in full, with the rest retrieved from reference TRBV11-1 and TRBJ1-6, is EAEVAQSPRYKITEKSQAVAFWCDPISGHATLYWYRQILGQGPELLVQFQDESVVDDSQLPKDRFSAERLKGVDSTLKIQPAELGDSAMYLCASSLDGSKRLNSPLHFGNGTRLTVT.

This clonotype was seen only once. The chain combines TRBV12-3 or TRBV12-4 with TRBJ1-1; unclear D gene. Trimming removed 4 bases at V and 3 bases at J, with 3 bases between. The CDR3 has 11 residues. CDR3 in amino acids: CASSSYTEAFF. CDR3 nucleotide sequence: TGTGCCAGCAGTTCTTACACTGAAGCTTTCTTT.

V and J are TRBV20-1 and TRBJ1-5, with TRBD1 as a possible D gene (6 bases). CDR1 is DFQATT, CDR2 SNEGSKA, per germline (reference sequence). The CDR3 is 14 amino acids. V was trimmed by 5 bases and J by 3 bases, leaving 14 bases between them. The CDR3 DNA follows: TGCAGTGCTTATCCGGGACACCCCAATCAGCCCCAGCATTTT. Protein sequence: CSAYPGHPNQPQHF.

The chain is built from TRBV6-1 and TRBJ2-7; 7 nucleotides agree with TRBD1. J lost 3 bases, V lost 6 bases, and 5 bases had no gene match. CDR1 MNHNS and CDR2 SASEGT come from the germline V gene. CDR3 size: 13 residues. This CDR3 reads CASRWTGRYEQYF. As DNA, the CDR3 is TGTGCCAGCAGGTGGACAGGACGCTACGAGCAGTACTTC.

J is TRBJ1-1 and V is TRBV18; no reliable D call. The V end was cut by 1 base, the J end by 0 bases, with 15 bases between. The CDR3 is 17 amino acids. In germline, CDR1 is KGHSH, CDR2 LQKENI. The CDR3 DNA reads as TGTGCCAGCTCACCACTCGACCAACCATCCATGAACACTGAAGCTTTCTTT. Encoded protein: CASSPLDQPSMNTEAFF.

The chain couples TRBV7-9 to TRBJ2-5, with TRBD2 matching 9 bases. The ends lost 5 bases at V and 1 base at J; junction bases unmatched: 2. The CDR3 consists of 14 residues. CDR1 and CDR2 (germline): SEHNR, FQNEAQ (reference sequence). The CDR3 region is CASSHSGGQETQYF. DNA for the CDR3: TGTGCCAGCAGCCATAGCGGGGGCCAAGAGACCCAGTACTTC.

The chain is built from TRBV11-1 and TRBJ1-2; 8 bases match TRBD1. Germline V gene lookup returns CDR1 SGHAT and CDR2 FQDESV (reference sequence). Trimming took 3 bases from V and 4 from J; bases not matched to a gene: 4. The CDR3 length is 14 residues. CDR3 nucleotide sequence: TGTGCCAGCAGCTTGGTGGGACAGGTCTATGGCTACACCTTC. Translation: CASSLVGQVYGYTF.

The J gene is TRBJ2-1, the V gene TRBV11-3, with a weak D call TRBD2 (6 bases). Germline CDR1 is SGHNT and CDR2 is YENEEA. The V and J ends lost 5 bases and 3 bases respectively, with 20 bases between them. There are 17 residues in the CDR3. CDR3 loop: CASSLGGAVMGYNEQFF. CDR3 nucleotides: TGTGCCAGCAGCCTCGGAGGGGCGGTGATGGGCTACAATGAGCAGTTCTTC.

The chain couples TRBV5-4 to TRBJ2-5; unclear D gene. The length of the CDR3 is 14 residues. Trimming stripped 2 bases from V and 2 bases from J, with 10 bases between. CDR1 SGHNT and CDR2 YYREEE come from the germline V gene (reference sequence). The CDR3 nucleotides read TGTGCCAGCAGCTTTTTGCCAGATCAAGAGACCCAGTACTTC. Translating it yields CASSFLPDQETQYF.

The gene calls are TRBV18 and TRBJ2-2; 7 bases are a match to TRBD2. The CDR3 runs 18 residues. CDR1 is KGHSH, CDR2 LQKENI, per germline. V was clipped by 4 bases and J by 0 bases; unmatched bases: 11. The CDR3 DNA is TGTGCCAGCTCACTCGTTCTCCGACTAGCAGCGAACACCGGGGAGCTGTTTTTT. Residues: CASSLVLRLAANTGELFF.